A single T cell receptor beta chain is shown here with its context. The antigen is undetermined. From the 5' RACE reads, TCRdb lists one entry per CDR3 protein and no DNA. The sample has about 160,000 distinct CDR3 sequences, and its top ten clones hold under 3.5%. Germline V gene sequence: CDR1 SGHVS, CDR2 FNYEAQ. This CDR3 has 14 residues. This record belongs to a study of monozygotic twins with inflammatory bowel disease. Study outcomes and limitations: Evidence did not back any single strong signal or clonotype linked to IBD.

V usage is TRBV7-6 and J usage is TRBJ2-7; the TCRdb D gene call, TRBD1, has no DNA to confirm it. The sample consisted of blood. This clonotype originated in a human donor with ulcerative colitis or Crohn's disease, or a healthy co-twin of an affected twin (not recorded which). CDR3 amino acids: CASSSQGNSYEQYF.